This T cell receptor (beta chain) was documented in a study of OX40 agonist ivuxolimab in advanced cancers. Context from the whole study: Ivuxolimab, which targeted the costimulatory receptor OX40 (CD134), was an agonistic, fully human IgG2 monoclonal antibody. Among the approximately 54 dose-escalation patients, roughly 20 had hepatocellular carcinoma, some 15 melanoma, 9 renal cell carcinoma and 9 head and neck cancer. Intravenous ivuxolimab was administered to patients every 2 weeks at six dose levels: 0.01, 0.1, 0.3, 1.5, 3 and 10 mg/kg. In the dose-escalation cohort, approximately 82% of patients were male, and the mean age was roughly 60 years, with a range of 23 to 79. The point of sequencing TCRbeta in the periphery was to test whether ivuxolimab changed TCR sequence diversity and drove clonal T-cell expansion. Partial responses occurred in three dose-escalation patients: two with cutaneous melanoma and one with hepatocellular carcinoma. Patients were allowed to have had prior anti-PD-1, anti-PD-L1 or anti-CTLA-4 therapy, and 30% to 40% of the dose-escalation patients had previously received checkpoint inhibitors. The paper reports the monotherapy dose-escalation portion (N of about 54 patients) of the phase I ivuxolimab trial. Summary of the overall study and its limitations: Antigen specificity was not determined for the clonally expanded peripheral T cells. Clonal expansion of both CD4+ and CD8+ blood T cells was observed from baseline to week 6 at doses 0.1 to 3.0 mg/kg. Partial responders in the 0.1-3.0 mg/kg groups had among the lowest normalized peripheral clonal expansion, especially among CD8+ T cells. Low levels of normalized T-cell clonal expansion were also seen in some patients who did not respond. After ivuxolimab, more expanded clones were found on average in CD8+ T cells than in CD4+ T cells.

Worth noting for this clone: No cognate antigen has been identified for it. No much larger clonotype is one base removed from it; base qualities were not supplied.

The trial excluded patients who had a history of autoimmune disease or who were on systemic immunosuppression. Peripheral blood for TCR sequencing was collected from all dose cohorts at baseline, on cycle 4 day 1, and on cycle 7 day 1. Samples came from an open-label, multicenter, first-in-human phase I dose-escalation trial of ivuxolimab. Adults with locally advanced or metastatic melanoma, renal cell carcinoma, hepatocellular carcinoma or head and neck squamous cell carcinoma were enrolled in the trial. Before TCR sequencing, CD4+ T cells and CD8+ T cells from peripheral blood were sorted into separate populations. Genomic DNA was isolated from the sorted cells so that the TCRbeta CDR3 region could be sequenced. TCRbeta CDR3 regions were sequenced using the immunoSEQ Assay. Sourced from immuneACCESS, this table was stored by TCRdb with only in-frame sequences that have V and J called. A share of the clones is absent; for the studies checked, an unresolved V gene accounts for under half, and the remainder has no known explanation. This sample has around 69,000 clones in its table, and more than 75% of those were observed once. The ten largest clones capture about 2.6% of the sample.

The germline V gene sets CDR1 to MDHEN and CDR2 to SYDVKM. Trimming costs V 3 bases and J 7 bases, and their ends lie 6 bases apart. The cysteine opens and the phenylalanine closes a CDR3 of 12 amino acids. Only the CDR3 part of the read is kept: 36 bases, read in frame from the first base. The sequencing here drew on CD4+ or CD8+ T cells sorted from blood, taken in a trial of the OX40 agonist ivuxolimab. The chain is assembled from TRBV28 and TRBJ2-2, with the D segment identity uncertain. This sequence was found in an adult with an advanced solid tumor such as melanoma, head and neck, liver or kidney cancer. The DNA is as follows: TGTGCCAGCAGTTTGAGGTACGGGGAGCTGTTTTTT. Protein translation: CASSLRYGELFF.